What follows are 2 T cell receptor beta chains derived from one specimen sequenced in a study of blood T cells in healthy people across ages. A sample-barcoded 5' primer and a J-beta primer mix were used in a second PCR of about 7 to 11 cycles. One entry per CDR3 protein, called by TCRdb with MiXCR from the 5' RACE reads. Found here are about 1.6 million distinct CDR3 sequences, about 35% of them singletons; the top ten hold approximately 11%. The sample taken for sequencing was blood. These receptor sequences come from a woman aged 30 to 39 in good health.

This clonotype occurred a few times. J is TRBJ2-7 and V is TRBV5-1; no clear D gene. V was cut by 3 bases and J by 1 base, with 23 bases left in between. CDR1 is SGHRS and CDR2 is YFSETQ in the germline V gene. The CDR3 has 18 amino acids. Here the CDR3 reads CASSSGLSSGSFSYEQYF. Here the CDR3 DNA reads TGCGCCAGCAGCTCAGGTCTTTCGTCGGGCAGTTTTTCCTACGAGCAGTACTTC. Filled out from reference TRBV5-1 and TRBJ2-7, the complete variable domain reads KAGVTQTPRYLIKTRGQQVTLSCSPISGHRSVSWYQQTPGQGLQFLFEYFSETQRNKGNFPGRFSGRQFSNSRSEMNVSTLELGDSALYLCASSSGLSSGSFSYEQYFGPGTRLTVT.

This clonotype was observed a few times. The CDR3 reads CASSEEGQAYNYGYTF. DNA for the CDR3: TGTGCCAGCAGTGAAGAGGGACAGGCTTATAACTATGGCTACACCTTC. The chain couples TRBV6-1 to TRBJ1-2; TRBD1 matches at 8 bases. CDR1 MNHNS and CDR2 SASEGT come from the germline V gene. The CDR3 consists of 16 residues. V dropped 1 base and J dropped 1; count of bases not matched to a gene: 5.